Listed below are T cell receptor beta chains from one sample, sequenced in a study of response to subunit inactivated influenza vaccine. MiXCR was run by TCRdb on the RT-PCR reads, yielding one entry per CDR3 protein. The sample shows roughly 570,000 distinct CDR3 sequences, approximately 14% of them seen only once. This sample comprised PBMCs from blood, obtained 11 to 12 days after vaccination. The receptors originated from a man in his fifties or sixties who received an inactivated influenza vaccine. CDR3s include the opening cysteine and the closing phenylalanine or tryptophan. Each record gives: V gene, D gene, CDR3 protein. D genes are given only for firm matches.

TRBV27 NA CASSSLRVSGANVLTF
TRBV7-8 NA CASSFYAGNTGELFF
TRBV28 NA CASSPPRTSGYEQYF
TRBV6-2/TRBV6-3 TRBD1 CATNRGRYNEQFF
TRBV20-1 TRBD2 CSAGLAGVTHGNEQFF
TRBV27 NA CASSIGGSVETQYF
TRBV4-2 TRBD1 CASSQAGQGYEQYF
TRBV9 NA CASSVDLGGRKEQFF
TRBV5-1 TRBD1 CASTAWDSSYEQYF
TRBV3-1 NA CASSQDRLVGGEQFF
TRBV12-3/TRBV12-4 NA CASSLLTSEEAFF
TRBV20-1 NA CSARDRFDTQYF
TRBV4-2 TRBD1 CASSQDPGQGNYNSPLHF
TRBV28 NA CASTFPRGEQFF
TRBV7-2 NA CASSFRDFTYEQYF
TRBV6-2/TRBV6-3 NA CASSYGIEAFF
TRBV13 NA CASSLAPGLSAGELFF
TRBV2 TRBD1 CASGRDRETEAFF
TRBV20-1 TRBD1 CSATNQDRGYEQYF
TRBV20-1 NA CSAAATYNEQFF
TRBV10-2 NA CASSVQGSTDTQYF
TRBV10-3 NA CAISAGPIYEQYF
TRBV7-9 TRBD1 CASSFPDRGLTEAFF
TRBV7-9 NA CASSRETLTDTQYF
TRBV6-5 NA CASSYGQRESYEQYF
TRBV5-4 TRBD1 CASSLGTGGNYGYTF
TRBV27 TRBD1 CASKRTGSNYGYTF
TRBV12-3/TRBV12-4 TRBD2 CASSNPGTSYNEQFF
TRBV3-1 NA CASSQEGVVRELFF
TRBV10-2 TRBD2 CATRRGAGETQYF